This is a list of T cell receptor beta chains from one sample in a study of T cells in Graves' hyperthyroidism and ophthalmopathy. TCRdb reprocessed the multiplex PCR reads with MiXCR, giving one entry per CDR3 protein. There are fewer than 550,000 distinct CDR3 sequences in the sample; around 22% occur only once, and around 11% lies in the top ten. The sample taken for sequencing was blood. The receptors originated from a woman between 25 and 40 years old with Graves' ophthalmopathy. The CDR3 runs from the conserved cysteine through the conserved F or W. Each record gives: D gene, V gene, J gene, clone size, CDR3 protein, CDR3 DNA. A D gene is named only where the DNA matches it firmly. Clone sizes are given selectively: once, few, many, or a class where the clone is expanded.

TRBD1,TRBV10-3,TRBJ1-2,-,CAISGTGDGYTF,TGTGCCATCAGTGGGACAGGAGATGGCTACACCTTC
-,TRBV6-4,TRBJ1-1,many,CASSHSFFRGGANTEAFF,TGTGCCAGCAGCCACTCCTTTTTCAGGGGTGGGGCGAACACTGAAGCTTTCTTT
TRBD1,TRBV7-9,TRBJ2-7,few,CASSLTGQHKQYF,TGTGCCAGCAGCTTAACGGGACAGCATAAGCAGTACTTC
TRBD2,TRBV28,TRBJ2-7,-,CASSFGLAGGGDEQYF,TGTGCCAGCAGCTTCGGACTAGCGGGGGGTGGGGACGAGCAGTACTTC
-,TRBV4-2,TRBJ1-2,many,CASSQETENYGYTF,TGTGCCAGCAGCCAAGAAACAGAGAACTATGGCTACACCTTC
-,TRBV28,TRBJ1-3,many,CASSLPGTIYF,TGTGCCAGCAGTTTACCTGGCACCATATATTTT
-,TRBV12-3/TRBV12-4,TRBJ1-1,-,CASSLQGDSEAFF,TGTGCCAGCAGCCTACAGGGTGATTCTGAAGCTTTCTTT
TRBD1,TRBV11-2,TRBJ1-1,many,CASSLRGQIMNTEAFF,TGTGCCAGCAGCTTAAGGGGACAGATTATGAACACTGAAGCTTTCTTT
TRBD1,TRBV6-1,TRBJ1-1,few,CASRGQVKEAFF,TGTGCCAGCAGAGGACAGGTTAAAGAAGCTTTCTTT
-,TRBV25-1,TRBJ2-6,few,CASSFESGTRSGANVLTF,TGTGCCAGCAGTTTTGAGTCAGGTACCCGCTCTGGGGCCAACGTCCTGACTTTC
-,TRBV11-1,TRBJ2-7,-,CASSSVGPYDQYF,TGTGCCAGCAGCTCGGTCGGACCCTACGATCAGTACTTC
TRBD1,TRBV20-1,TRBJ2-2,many,CSARVAGGYYTGELFF,TGCAGTGCTAGAGTTGCAGGGGGCTATTACACCGGGGAGCTGTTTTTT
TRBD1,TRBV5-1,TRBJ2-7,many,CASSPWTGADEQYF,TGCGCCAGCAGCCCTTGGACAGGGGCGGACGAGCAGTACTTC
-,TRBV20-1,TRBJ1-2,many,CSASVAGDYGYTF,TGCAGTGCTAGCGTCGCGGGGGACTATGGCTACACCTTC
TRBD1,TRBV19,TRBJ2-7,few,CASSTGGPSYEQYF,TGTGCCAGTAGTACAGGGGGCCCGTCCTACGAGCAGTACTTC
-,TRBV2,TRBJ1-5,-,CASSEVGWNQPQHF,TGTGCCAGCAGTGAAGTCGGTTGGAATCAGCCCCAGCATTTT
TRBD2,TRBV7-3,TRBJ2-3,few,CASSSHSGGGTDTQYF,TGTGCCAGCAGCTCACATAGCGGGGGGGGCACAGATACGCAGTATTTT
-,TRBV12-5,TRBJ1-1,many,CASGLEGLTAFF,TGTGCTAGTGGTTTGGAGGGGCTAACAGCTTTCTTT
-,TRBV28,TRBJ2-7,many,CASSLTGRAYEQYF,TGTGCCAGCAGTCTGACAGGGAGGGCCTACGAGCAGTACTTC
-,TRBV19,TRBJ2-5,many,CASGISRYQETQYF,TGTGCCAGTGGTATCAGCCGGTACCAAGAGACCCAGTACTTC
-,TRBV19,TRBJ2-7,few,CASSGAGGSYEQYF,TGTGCCAGTAGCGGGGCAGGAGGCTCCTACGAGCAGTACTTC
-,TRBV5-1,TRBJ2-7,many,CASSLEFETRSYEQYF,TGCGCCAGCAGCTTAGAGTTTGAGACAAGATCCTACGAGCAGTACTTC
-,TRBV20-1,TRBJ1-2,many,CSARRGEGNYGYTF,TGCAGTGCCAGACGGGGGGAGGGGAACTATGGCTACACCTTC
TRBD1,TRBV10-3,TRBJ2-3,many,CAISGQGKTDTQYF,TGTGCCATCAGTGGACAGGGGAAGACAGATACGCAGTATTTT
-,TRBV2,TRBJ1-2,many,CASSEDQGGGVRYTF,TGTGCCAGCAGTGAAGATCAGGGTGGAGGTGTTCGCTACACCTTC
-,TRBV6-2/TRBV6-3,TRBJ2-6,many,CASSGVANVLTF,TGTGCCAGCAGTGGGGTGGCCAACGTCCTGACTTTC
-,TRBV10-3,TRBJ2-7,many,CAIRTGIFDEQYF,TGTGCCATCAGGACAGGAATCTTCGACGAGCAGTACTTC
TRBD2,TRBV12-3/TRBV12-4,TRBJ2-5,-,CASRPLTSEEETQYF,TGTGCCAGCAGACCGCTGACTAGCGAGGAAGAGACCCAGTACTTC
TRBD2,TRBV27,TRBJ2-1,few,CASSLRTSGNEQFF,TGTGCCAGCAGTCTCAGGACTAGCGGTAATGAGCAGTTCTTC
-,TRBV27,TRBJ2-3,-,CASSLSRLADTQYF,TGTGCCAGCAGTTTATCCAGGTTGGCAGATACGCAGTATTTT
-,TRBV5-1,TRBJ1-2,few,CASSLERAAGYTF,TGCGCCAGCAGCTTGGAGCGGGCTGCTGGCTACACCTTC
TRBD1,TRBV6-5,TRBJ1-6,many,CASSYDRARNSPLHF,TGTGCCAGCAGTTACGACAGGGCGCGAAATTCACCCCTCCACTTT
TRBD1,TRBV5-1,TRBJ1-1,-,CASSVTGGAGTEAFF,TGCGCCAGCAGCGTTACAGGGGGCGCGGGCACTGAAGCTTTCTTT
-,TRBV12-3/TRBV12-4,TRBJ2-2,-,CASSSIGGLNTGELFF,TGTGCCAGCAGTTCAATCGGGGGCCTTAACACCGGGGAGCTGTTTTTT
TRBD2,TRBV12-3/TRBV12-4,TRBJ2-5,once,CASSSRTSGGGWGQYF,TGTGCCAGCAGTTCCCGGACTAGCGGGGGGGGCTGGGGCCAGTACTTC
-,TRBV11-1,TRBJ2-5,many,CASKNGAETQYF,TGTGCCAGCAAGAACGGGGCCGAGACCCAGTACTTC
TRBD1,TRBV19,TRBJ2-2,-,CASSIIWTGDTGELFF,TGTGCCAGTAGTATTATCTGGACAGGGGACACCGGGGAGCTGTTTTTT
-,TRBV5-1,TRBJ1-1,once,CASSFDTPVTEAFF,TGCGCCAGCAGCTTCGACACTCCCGTAACTGAAGCTTTCTTT
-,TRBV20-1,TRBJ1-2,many,CSASRGRFYGYTF,TGCAGTGCTAGCAGGGGAAGATTCTATGGCTACACCTTC
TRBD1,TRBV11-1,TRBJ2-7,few,CASSVTGTASYEQYF,TGTGCCAGCAGCGTAACCGGGACAGCCTCCTACGAGCAGTACTTC
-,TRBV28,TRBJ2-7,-,CASSWHRAAYEQYF,TGTGCCAGCAGTTGGCACAGGGCGGCCTACGAGCAGTACTTC
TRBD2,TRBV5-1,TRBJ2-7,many,CASGRLAGSSYEQYF,TGCGCCAGCGGCAGACTAGCGGGGAGCTCCTACGAGCAGTACTTC
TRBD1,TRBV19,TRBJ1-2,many,CASSTRTGGLLYGYTF,TGTGCCAGTAGTACCAGGACAGGGGGCCTCCTCTATGGCTACACCTTC
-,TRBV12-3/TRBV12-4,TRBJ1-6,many,CASSLGYGGSPLHF,TGTGCCAGCAGCCTGGGGTACGGGGGCTCACCCCTCCACTTT
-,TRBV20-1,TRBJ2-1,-,CSARDFRQSIYNEQFF,TGCAGTGCTAGAGATTTTAGACAGAGCATATACAATGAGCAGTTCTTC
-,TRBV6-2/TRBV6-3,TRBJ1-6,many,CASSYGSWIHF,TGTGCCAGCAGTTACGGGAGTTGGATCCACTTT
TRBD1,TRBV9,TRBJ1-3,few,CASSDGTGSGNTIYF,TGTGCCAGCAGCGACGGGACAGGGTCCGGAAACACCATATATTTT
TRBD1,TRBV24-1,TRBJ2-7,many,CATSDKRQGAYEQYF,TGTGCCACCAGTGACAAGAGACAGGGGGCTTACGAGCAGTACTTC
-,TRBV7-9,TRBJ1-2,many,CASSAIPAGNYGYTF,TGTGCCAGCAGCGCTATCCCAGCCGGTAACTATGGCTACACCTTC
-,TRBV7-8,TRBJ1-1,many,CASSGSRRIMNTEAFF,TGTGCCAGCAGCGGGTCGCGACGGATTATGAACACTGAAGCTTTCTTT
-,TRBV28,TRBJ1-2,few,CASSFREYGYTF,TGTGCCAGCAGTTTCAGGGAGTATGGCTACACCTTC
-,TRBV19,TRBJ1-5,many,CASSILDQPQHF,TGTGCCAGTAGTATACTCGATCAGCCCCAGCATTTT
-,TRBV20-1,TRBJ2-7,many,CSARALPGAPYEQYF,TGCAGTGCTAGAGCCTTACCAGGGGCCCCCTACGAGCAGTACTTC
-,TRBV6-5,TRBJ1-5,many,CASSYPSGENSNQPQHF,TGTGCCAGCAGTTACCCATCAGGGGAAAATAGCAATCAGCCCCAGCATTTT
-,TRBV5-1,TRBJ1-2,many,CASSTGRTTKTYGYTF,TGCGCCAGCAGCACCGGCAGGACGACCAAGACTTATGGCTACACCTTC
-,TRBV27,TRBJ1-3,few,CACSYESGNTIYF,TGTGCCTGCAGTTACGAGTCTGGAAACACCATATATTTT
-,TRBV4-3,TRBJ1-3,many,CASSQDLSRSSGNTIYF,TGCGCCAGCAGCCAAGATCTGAGTAGGAGCTCTGGAAACACCATATATTTT
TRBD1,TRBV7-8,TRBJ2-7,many,CASSLAPGGTYEQYF,TGTGCCAGCAGCTTAGCTCCAGGGGGAACCTACGAGCAGTACTTC